These 18 T cell receptor beta chains were all obtained from the same sample, sequenced in a study of T cell responses to AZD1222 COVID-19 vaccine listed by TCRdb under 2021. The intended sense of this specimen's time point label: baseline before first vaccination. The library relied on the immunoSEQ multiplex PCR assay. TCRdb provides this immuneACCESS table in a form limited to in-frame rearrangements. Some clones are lacking; in checked studies, under half of them reflect an unresolved V gene, and why the rest are absent is not known. The sample profile shows some 190,000 clones; around 88% of them were found once. The ten largest clones capture around 7.9% of the sample. The material sequenced was peripheral blood, taken on day 0 of AZD1222 vaccination. The receptors come from an adult in good health.

This chain links TRBV7-3 with TRBJ1-1; no definite D call. The CDR3 is 13 amino acids. CDR1 SGHTA and CDR2 FQGTGA come from the germline V gene. Trimming took 5 bases from V and 3 from J, leaving 10 bases between them. The chain's CDR3 is CASSLEGDTEAFF. The CDR3 region has the DNA TGTGCCAGCAGCCTGGAGGGTGACACTGAAGCTTTCTTT.

The chain uses TRBV11-2 and TRBJ2-1, with D perhaps given as TRBD1 or TRBD2 (6 bases each). The CDR3 length is 13 residues. Looked up from germline, CDR1 is SGHAT and CDR2 is FQNNGV. V shed 6 bases and J shed 7 bases, with 13 bases lying between them. The CDR3 protein is CASSFGGTNEQFF. CDR3 DNA sequence: TGTGCCAGCAGTTTCGGGGGCACGAATGAGCAGTTCTTC.

The gene calls are TRBV4-1 and TRBJ2-2, with D possibly being TRBD1 or TRBD2 (5 bases each). In germline, CDR1 is MGHRA, CDR2 YSYEKL. The germline V and J ends were trimmed by 4 bases and 4 bases, with 10 bases remaining between them. The CDR3 loop spans 14 amino acids. This CDR3 is CASSLSGSTGELFF. The DNA for the CDR3 is TGCGCCAGCAGCCTTTCAGGGAGCACCGGGGAGCTGTTTTTT.

The DNA of the CDR3 is TGTGCCAGCAGCAGAGAAGAGACCCAGTACTTC. This sequence encodes CASSREETQYF. V usage is TRBV7-2 and J usage is TRBJ2-5, with D unresolved. The CDR3 runs to 11 residues. V was shortened by 5 bases and J by 3 bases, with 4 bases between the two germline ends. CDR1 is SGHTA, CDR2 FQGNSA, per germline. The full variable domain, in which reference TRBV7-2 and TRBJ2-5 provide the parts outside the CDR3, is GAGVSQSPSNKVTEKGKDVELRCDPISGHTALYWYRQSLGQGLEFLIYFQGNSAPDKSGLPSDRFSAERTGGSVSTLTIQRTQQEDSAVYLCASSREETQYFGPGTRLLVL.

In DNA form, the CDR3 reads TGTGCCAGCCAGATATATCAGGGCCCCTACGAGCAGTACTTC. It is translated as CASQIYQGPYEQYF. The chain carries TRBV7-2 and TRBJ2-7, with D perhaps matching TRBD1 (5 bases). Germline CDR1 is SGHTA and CDR2 is FQGNSA. CDR3 length: 14 residues. Trimming cost V 8 bases and J 2 bases, with 16 bases left between them.

The chain has TRBV28 and TRBJ2-7; possible D gene TRBD1, 6 bases. V lost 4 bases, J lost 2 bases, and 18 bases lay in between. Germline-derived CDR1 and CDR2 are MDHEN and SYDVKM. The CDR3 spans 16 residues. The CDR3 sequence is CASSSPLEGDPYEQYF. CDR3 sequence (DNA): TGTGCCAGCAGTTCCCCTCTCGAGGGGGACCCCTACGAGCAGTACTTC.

The chain joins TRBV4-1 to TRBJ1-4; possibly TRBD1 for D (6 bases). Germline CDR1 MGHRA, CDR2 YSYEKL. The V end lost 0 bases, the J end lost 0 bases, and 14 bases lay between the germline ends. CDR3 size: 18 residues. CDR3 coding DNA: TGCGCCAGCAGCCAAGAATGGGCAGGGGCCACAACTAATGAAAAACTGTTTTTT. As protein: CASSQEWAGATTNEKLFF.

The CDR3 coding sequence is TGTGCCAGCAGTTTATCAACAGATCAGCCCCAGCATTTT. It encodes CASSLSTDQPQHF. The V call is TRBV28, the J call TRBJ1-5; D is unclear. The length of the CDR3 is 13 residues. The germline V gene encodes CDR1 MDHEN and CDR2 SYDVKM. Between the trimmed V and J ends, which lost 1 base and 5 bases, there was a span of 6 bases.

This sequence joins TRBV3-1 (or the pseudogene TRBV3-2) and TRBJ2-3; TRBD1 aligns across 7 bases. V shed 2 bases and J 5 bases; nucleotides not matched to a gene: 13. The V gene's germline CDR1 is LGHDT and CDR2 YNNKEL (reference sequence). This CDR3 contains 17 residues. As DNA, the CDR3 is TGTGCCAGCAGCCAACGGGGCTCTAGGGGGCCCAGAGATACGCAGTATTTT. Translated: CASSQRGSRGPRDTQYF.

This chain connects TRBV2 to TRBJ1-3, with D unclear. This CDR3 is built from 15 residues. The germline CDR1 and CDR2 sequences are SNHLY and FYNNEI. V was cut by 4 bases and J by 0 bases, with 10 bases left in between. Here the CDR3 reads CASSGGILSGNTIYF. As DNA, the CDR3 is TGTGCCAGCAGTGGAGGCATACTCTCTGGAAACACCATATATTTT. The whole variable domain, filled in from reference TRBV2 and TRBJ1-3, reads EPEVTQTPSHQVTQMGQEVILRCVPISNHLYFYWYRQILGQKVEFLVSFYNNEISEKSEIFDDQFSVERPDGSNFTLKIRSTKLEDSAMYFCASSGGILSGNTIYFGEGSWLTVV.

The rearrangement links TRBV9 to TRBJ2-7, with 9 bases lining up with TRBD1. This CDR3 comprises 13 residues. Germline assignment: CDR1 SGDLS and CDR2 YYNGEE. Trimming removed 5 bases from V and 3 bases from J; junction bases left unmatched: 3. CDR3 sequence: CASRGTGNYEQYF. The CDR3 DNA reads as TGTGCCAGCAGGGGGACAGGGAACTACGAGCAGTACTTC.

The V and J genes are TRBV5-1 and TRBJ1-1; D remains ambiguous. With 3 bases removed from V and 10 bases from J, the gap between germline ends came to 13 bases. Looked up from germline, CDR1 is SGHRS and CDR2 is YFSETQ. This CDR3 has 12 amino acids. CDR3 amino acids: CASSSTTEVAFF. The DNA for the CDR3 is TGCGCCAGCAGCTCCACCACCGAGGTAGCTTTCTTT.

The chain links TRBV7-3 to TRBJ2-3; 10 positions match TRBD2. CDR3 length: 16 residues. The germline V gene has CDR1 SGHTA and CDR2 FQGTGA. J lost 5 bases, V lost 5 bases, and 10 bases had no gene match. In DNA form, the CDR3 reads TGTGCCAGCAGCAGCCAAGCGGGGGGGCAGGTAGATACGCAGTATTTT. Translating gives CASSSQAGGQVDTQYF. Based on the CDR3 plus reference TRBV7-3 and TRBJ2-3, the full variable domain is GAGVSQTPSNKVTEKGKYVELRCDPISGHTALYWYRQSLGQGPEFLIYFQGTGAADDSGLPNDRFFAVRPEGSVSTLKIQRTERGDSAVYLCASSSQAGGQVDTQYFGPGTRLTVL.

V gene TRBV27 combines with J gene TRBJ2-7, with D tentatively TRBD2 (5 bases). Trimming took 8 bases from V and 3 from J, leaving 14 bases between them. Germline CDR1 MNHEY, CDR2 SMNVEV (reference sequence). There are 13 residues in the CDR3. The CDR3 here is CASRKPGNYEQYF. CDR3 DNA: TGTGCCAGCCGAAAACCCGGGAACTACGAGCAGTACTTC.

The chain couples TRBV6-2 or TRBV6-3 to TRBJ2-1; TRBD2 aligns across 9 bases. V gave up 6 bases and J gave up 6 bases; unmatched junction bases: 6. The CDR3 runs to 14 residues. The germline V gene has CDR1 MNHEY and CDR2 SVGEGT. DNA of the CDR3: TGTGCCAGCAGCCTGGGACTAGCCTCCAATGAGCAGTTCTTC. It encodes CASSLGLASNEQFF.

The genes are TRBV5-4 and TRBJ1-4; D is ambiguous. The CDR3 totals 16 residues. V lost 6 bases to trimming and J lost 5 bases, with 20 bases between them. Germline V CDR1 and CDR2: SGHNT, YYREEE (reference sequence). CDR3 sequence reads: CASTHGGVRGNEKLFF. DNA of the CDR3: TGTGCCAGCACCCACGGCGGGGTCCGCGGGAATGAAAAACTGTTTTTT.

The chain employs TRBV6-2 or TRBV6-3 and TRBJ2-7; D unclear. Germline assignment: CDR1 MNHEY and CDR2 SVGEGT. The CDR3 spans 15 residues. V lost 0 bases and J 0 bases, leaving 9 bases between the germline ends. In DNA, the CDR3 is TGTGCCAGCAGTTACTCGGGCCAGGACTCCTACGAGCAGTACTTC. It is translated as CASSYSGQDSYEQYF.

V is TRBV4-1 and J is TRBJ1-4, with a weak D call TRBD1 (5 bases). The germline V gene has CDR1 MGHRA and CDR2 YSYEKL. The V end lost 0 bases, the J end lost 8 bases, and 22 bases lay between the germline ends. The CDR3 covers 18 residues. CDR3 DNA sequence: TGCGCCAGCAGCCAAGATCCCCGGCAGGGTTCGTCATGGGAAAAACTGTTTTTT. Amino acid sequence: CASSQDPRQGSSWEKLFF.